What follows describes a single T cell receptor beta chain. As yet, its antigen is unknown. Profiling relied on immunoSEQ multiplex PCR, and the TCRdb table lists in-frame clones only, not all of them. The repertoire holds over 100,000 clones, with about 94% as singletons. These data originate in a study of T cell responses to AZD1222 COVID-19 vaccine. In the study overall: Second doses that came at about 4 or about 12 weeks were put together.

The CDR3 spans 13 residues. Germline V gene sequence: CDR1 LNHDA, CDR2 SQIVND (reference sequence). Between the trimmed V and J ends, which lost 4 bases and 1 base, there was a span of 7 bases. General observations from the study: Just 5 to 7 AZD1222 recipients tested seropositive at baseline. Regions 160-218 and 743-854 held dominance among vaccine-associated CD4 TCRs, which spanned spike.

The sample in question was peripheral blood, obtained on day 0 of AZD1222 vaccination. This clonotype was obtained from an adult in good health. The chain has TRBV19 and TRBJ1-1; no clear D. CDR3 DNA: TGTGCCAGTAGTACGGTCGCGAACACTGAAGCTTTCTTT. It specifies CASSTVANTEAFF.